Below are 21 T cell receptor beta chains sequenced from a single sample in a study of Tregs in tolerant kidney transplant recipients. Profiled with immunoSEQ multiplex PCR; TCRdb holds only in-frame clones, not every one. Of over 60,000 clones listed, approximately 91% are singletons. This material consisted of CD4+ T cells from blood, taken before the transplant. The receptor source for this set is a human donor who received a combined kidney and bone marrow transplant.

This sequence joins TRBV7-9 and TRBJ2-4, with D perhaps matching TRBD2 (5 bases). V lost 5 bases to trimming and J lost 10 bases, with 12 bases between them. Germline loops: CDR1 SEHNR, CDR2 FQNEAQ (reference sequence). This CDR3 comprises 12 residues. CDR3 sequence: CASSIRREIQYF. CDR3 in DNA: TGTGCCAGCAGCATCAGACGGGAAATTCAGTACTTC.

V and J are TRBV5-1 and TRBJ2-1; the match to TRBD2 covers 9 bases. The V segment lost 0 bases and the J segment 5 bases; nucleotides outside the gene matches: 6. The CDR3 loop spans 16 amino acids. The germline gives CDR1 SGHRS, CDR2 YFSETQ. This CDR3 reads CASSLGLAGFHNEQFF. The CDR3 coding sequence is TGCGCCAGCAGCTTGGGGCTAGCGGGATTCCACAATGAGCAGTTCTTC.

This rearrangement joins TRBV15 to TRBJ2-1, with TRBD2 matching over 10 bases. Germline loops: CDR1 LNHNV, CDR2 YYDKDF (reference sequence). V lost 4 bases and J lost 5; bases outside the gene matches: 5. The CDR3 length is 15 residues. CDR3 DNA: TGTGCCACCAGCACAAGACTAGCGGGCGACAATGAGCAGTTCTTC. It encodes CATSTRLAGDNEQFF.

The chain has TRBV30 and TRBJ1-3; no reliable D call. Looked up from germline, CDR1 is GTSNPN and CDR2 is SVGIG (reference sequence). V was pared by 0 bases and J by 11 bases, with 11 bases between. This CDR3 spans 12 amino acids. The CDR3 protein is CAWSVLDTAIYF. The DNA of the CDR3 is TGTGCCTGGAGTGTACTCGACACGGCCATATATTTT.

The CDR3: CASSLAGSGSYEQYF. As DNA, the CDR3 is TGTGCCAGCAGCTTAGCGGGTAGCGGTTCCTACGAGCAGTACTTC. The rearrangement joins TRBV7-8 to TRBJ2-7; D possibly corresponds to TRBD2 (6 bases). Germline V lookup: CDR1 SGHVS, CDR2 FQNEAQ. The CDR3 length is 15 residues. V was trimmed by 0 bases and J by 1 base, leaving 10 bases between them.

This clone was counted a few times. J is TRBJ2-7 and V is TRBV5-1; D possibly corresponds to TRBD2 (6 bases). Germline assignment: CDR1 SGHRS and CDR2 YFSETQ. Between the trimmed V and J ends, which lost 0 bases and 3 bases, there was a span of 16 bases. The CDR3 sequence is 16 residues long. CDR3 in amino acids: CASSLDGGTVGYEQYF. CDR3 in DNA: TGCGCCAGCAGCTTGGACGGCGGGACCGTGGGCTACGAGCAGTACTTC.

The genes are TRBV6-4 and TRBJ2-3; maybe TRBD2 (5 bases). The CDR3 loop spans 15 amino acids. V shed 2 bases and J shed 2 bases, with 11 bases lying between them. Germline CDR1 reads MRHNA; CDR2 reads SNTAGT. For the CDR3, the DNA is TGTGCCAGCAGTGACGGCGGACTCAACACAGATACGCAGTATTTT. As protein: CASSDGGLNTDTQYF.

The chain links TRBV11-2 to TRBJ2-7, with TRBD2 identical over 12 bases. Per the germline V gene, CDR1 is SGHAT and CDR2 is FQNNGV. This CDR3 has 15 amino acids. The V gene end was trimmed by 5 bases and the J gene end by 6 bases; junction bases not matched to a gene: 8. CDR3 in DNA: TGTGCCAGCAGCGGAACTAGCGGGAGGTCCGCCGAGCAGTACTTC. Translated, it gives CASSGTSGRSAEQYF.

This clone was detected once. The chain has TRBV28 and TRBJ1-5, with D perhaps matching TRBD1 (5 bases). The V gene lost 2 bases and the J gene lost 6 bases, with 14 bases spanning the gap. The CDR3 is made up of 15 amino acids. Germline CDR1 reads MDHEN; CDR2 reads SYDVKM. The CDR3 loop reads CASSLGGQGGQPQHF. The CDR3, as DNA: TGTGCCAGCAGTTTAGGGGGTCAGGGAGGTCAGCCCCAGCATTTT.

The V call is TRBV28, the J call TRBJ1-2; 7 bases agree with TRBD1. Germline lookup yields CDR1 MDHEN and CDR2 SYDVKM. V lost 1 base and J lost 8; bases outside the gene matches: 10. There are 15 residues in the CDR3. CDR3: CASSLYRTGTGGYTF. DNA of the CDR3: TGTGCCAGCAGTTTATATCGGACAGGAACGGGCGGCTACACCTTC.

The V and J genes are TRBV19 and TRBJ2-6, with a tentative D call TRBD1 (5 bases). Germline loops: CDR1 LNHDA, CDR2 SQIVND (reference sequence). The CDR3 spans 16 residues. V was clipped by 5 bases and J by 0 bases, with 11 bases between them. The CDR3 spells CASSSTGRSGANVLTF. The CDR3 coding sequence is TGTGCCAGTAGTTCAACAGGCCGCTCTGGGGCCAACGTCCTGACTTTC.

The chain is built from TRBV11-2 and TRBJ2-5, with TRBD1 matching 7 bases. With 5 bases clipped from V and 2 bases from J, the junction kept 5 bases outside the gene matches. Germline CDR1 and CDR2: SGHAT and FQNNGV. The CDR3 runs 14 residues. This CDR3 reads CASSPGTVQETQYF. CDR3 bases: TGTGCCAGCAGCCCCGGGACAGTACAAGAGACCCAGTACTTC. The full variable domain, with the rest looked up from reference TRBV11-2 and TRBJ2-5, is EAGVAQSPRYKIIEKRQSVAFWCNPISGHATLYWYQQILGQGPKLLIQFQNNGVVDDSQLPKDRFSAERLKGVDSTLKIQPAKLEDSAVYLCASSPGTVQETQYFGPGTRLLVL.

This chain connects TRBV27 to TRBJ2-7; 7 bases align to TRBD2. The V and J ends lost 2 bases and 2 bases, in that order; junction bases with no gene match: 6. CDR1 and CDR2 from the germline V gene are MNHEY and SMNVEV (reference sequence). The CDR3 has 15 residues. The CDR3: CASSLTSGGAYEQYF. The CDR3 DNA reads TGTGCCAGCAGTTTAACTTCTGGGGGGGCCTACGAGCAGTACTTC.

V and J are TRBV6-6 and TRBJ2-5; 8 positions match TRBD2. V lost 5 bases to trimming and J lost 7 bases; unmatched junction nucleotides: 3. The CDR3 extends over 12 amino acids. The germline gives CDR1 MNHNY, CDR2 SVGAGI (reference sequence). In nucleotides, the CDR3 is TGTGCCAGCAGTCCTAGCGGGCCGACCCAGTACTTC. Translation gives CASSPSGPTQYF.

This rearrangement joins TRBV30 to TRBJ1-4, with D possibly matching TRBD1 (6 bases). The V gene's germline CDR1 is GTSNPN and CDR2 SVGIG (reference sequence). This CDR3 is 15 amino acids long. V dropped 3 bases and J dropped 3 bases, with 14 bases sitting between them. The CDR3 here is CAWREWGRPNEKLFF. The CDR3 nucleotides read TGTGCCTGGAGGGAGTGGGGGCGGCCTAATGAAAAACTGTTTTTT.

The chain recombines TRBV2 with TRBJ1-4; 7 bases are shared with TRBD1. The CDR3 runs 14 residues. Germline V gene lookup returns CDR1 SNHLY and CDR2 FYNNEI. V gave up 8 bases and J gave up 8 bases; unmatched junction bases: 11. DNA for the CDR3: TGTGCCAGCGGGCGACAGGGCACCTTGGAAAAACTGTTTTTT. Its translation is CASGRQGTLEKLFF.

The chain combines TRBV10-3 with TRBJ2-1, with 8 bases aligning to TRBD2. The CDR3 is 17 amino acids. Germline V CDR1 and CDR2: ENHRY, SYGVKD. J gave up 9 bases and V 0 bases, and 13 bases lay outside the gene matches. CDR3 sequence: CAISESLGAGEGGEQFF. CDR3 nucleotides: TGTGCCATCAGTGAGTCGTTGGGAGCGGGAGAAGGGGGTGAGCAGTTCTTC.

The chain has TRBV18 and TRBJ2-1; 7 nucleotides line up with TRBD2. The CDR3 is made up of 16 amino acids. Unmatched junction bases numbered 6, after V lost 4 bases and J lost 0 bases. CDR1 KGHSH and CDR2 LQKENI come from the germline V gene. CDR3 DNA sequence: TGTGCCAGCTCACTCGAACTAGCGAACTCCTACAATGAGCAGTTCTTC. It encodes CASSLELANSYNEQFF.

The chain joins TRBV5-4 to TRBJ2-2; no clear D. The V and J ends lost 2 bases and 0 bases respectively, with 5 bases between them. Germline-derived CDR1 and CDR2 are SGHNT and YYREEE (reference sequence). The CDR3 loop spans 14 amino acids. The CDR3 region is CASSFLANTGELFF. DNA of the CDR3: TGTGCCAGCAGCTTCCTAGCGAACACCGGGGAGCTGTTTTTT.

The CDR3 DNA reads TGTGCCAGCACCAACTCAGATACGCAGTATTTT. Translation: CASTNSDTQYF. The chain combines TRBV25-1 with TRBJ2-3; no firm D call. V was clipped by 7 bases and J by 4 bases, with 6 bases between them. The CDR3 is 11 amino acids. Germline CDR1 and CDR2: MGHDK and SYGVNS.

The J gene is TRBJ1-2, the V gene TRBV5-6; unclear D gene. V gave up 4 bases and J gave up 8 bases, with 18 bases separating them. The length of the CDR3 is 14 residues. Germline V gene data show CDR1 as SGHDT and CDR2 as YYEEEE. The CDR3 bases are TGTGCCAGCAGCCCGGGTCGACGAGGGAGCGGCTACACCTTC. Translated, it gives CASSPGRRGSGYTF.